This T cell receptor (beta chain) was retrieved from a study of blood T cell repertoires in COVID-19. Authors' methods: Researchers report that nucleated cell counts were estimated from reference gene primer amplification. Assay: immunoSEQ multiplex PCR; the TCRdb copy retains only in-frame clones and omits some. The V and J calls and clone size are taken from that table; D and trimming were inferred from the DNA. The data hold approximately 120,000 clones, with roughly 85% observed a single time. V dropped 6 bases and J dropped 3; count of bases not matched to a gene: 3. The CDR3 covers 13 residues. Germline CDR1 LNHDA, CDR2 SQIVND (reference sequence).

The J gene is TRBJ2-5, the V gene TRBV19; TRBD1 matches at 8 bases. The sequence was obtained from a woman over 75 with COVID-19, enrolled during active disease. The sequenced material came from peripheral blood. The CDR3 loop reads CASRSGGEETQYF. The CDR3 DNA follows: TGTGCCAGTAGGTCAGGGGGCGAAGAGACCCAGTACTTC.